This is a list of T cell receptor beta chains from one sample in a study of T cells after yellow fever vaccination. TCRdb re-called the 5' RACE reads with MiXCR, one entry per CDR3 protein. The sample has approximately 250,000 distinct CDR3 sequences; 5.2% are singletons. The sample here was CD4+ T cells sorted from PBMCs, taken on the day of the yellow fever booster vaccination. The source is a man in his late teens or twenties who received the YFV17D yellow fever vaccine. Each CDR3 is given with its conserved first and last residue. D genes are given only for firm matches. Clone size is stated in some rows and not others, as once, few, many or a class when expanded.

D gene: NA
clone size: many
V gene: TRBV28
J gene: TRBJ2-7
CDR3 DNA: TGTGCCAGCGGGGCCGGGACACCCTACGAGCAGTACTTC
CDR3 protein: CASGAGTPYEQYF

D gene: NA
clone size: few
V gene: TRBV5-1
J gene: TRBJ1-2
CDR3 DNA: TGCGCCAGCCGGATCATGGTTACAGGGGGCTACACCTTC
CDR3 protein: CASRIMVTGGYTF

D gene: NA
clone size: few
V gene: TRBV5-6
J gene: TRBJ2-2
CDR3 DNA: TGTGCCAGCAGCCTCGCCCCTCCCGGGGAGCTGTTTTTT
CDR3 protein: CASSLAPPGELFF

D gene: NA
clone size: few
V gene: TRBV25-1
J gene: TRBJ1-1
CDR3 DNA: TGTGCCAGCAGTGAATCGGGCAAAATGAACACTGAAGCTTTCTTT
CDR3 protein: CASSESGKMNTEAFF

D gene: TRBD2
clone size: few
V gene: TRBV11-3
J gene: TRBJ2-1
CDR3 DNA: TGTGCCAGCAGCTTGGGGACTAGTGGCGATGAGCAGTTCTTC
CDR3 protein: CASSLGTSGDEQFF

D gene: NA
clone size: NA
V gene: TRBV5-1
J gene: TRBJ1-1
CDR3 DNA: TGCGCCAGCAGCCGGGGACAAAATGTAGCTGAAGCTTTCTTT
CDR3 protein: CASSRGQNVAEAFF

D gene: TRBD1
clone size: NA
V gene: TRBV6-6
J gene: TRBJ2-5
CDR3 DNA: TGTGCCAGCATTCCCACGCGGGGACAGGGGCAAGAGACCCAGTACTTC
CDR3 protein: CASIPTRGQGQETQYF

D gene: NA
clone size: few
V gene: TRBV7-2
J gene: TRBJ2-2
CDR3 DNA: TGTGCCAGCAGCGCCCCTCCGAGGGGGGACACCGGGGAGCTGTTTTTT
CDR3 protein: CASSAPPRGDTGELFF

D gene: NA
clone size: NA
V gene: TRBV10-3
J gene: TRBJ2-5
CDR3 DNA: TGTGCCATCAGTGGGGGGGGCGAAGAGACCCAGTACTTC
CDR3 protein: CAISGGGEETQYF

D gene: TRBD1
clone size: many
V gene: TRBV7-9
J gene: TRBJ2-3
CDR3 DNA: TGTGCCAGCAAAAGAACAGGGGAAGATACGCAGTATTTT
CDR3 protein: CASKRTGEDTQYF

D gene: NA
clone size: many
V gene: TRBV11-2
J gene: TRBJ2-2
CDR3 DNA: TGTGCCAGCAGCTTACGACAGGGAGGCGGCGGGGAGCTGTTTTTT
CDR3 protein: CASSLRQGGGGELFF

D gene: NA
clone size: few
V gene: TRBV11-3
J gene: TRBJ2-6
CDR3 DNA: TGTGCCAGCAGCTGGGGTATGGGGGCCAACGTCCTGACTTTC
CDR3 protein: CASSWGMGANVLTF

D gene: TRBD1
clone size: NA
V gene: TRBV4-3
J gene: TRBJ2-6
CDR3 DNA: TGCGCCAGCAGCCAAGACCCGGCAGGGGGCTTGGCTGGGGCCAACGTCCTGACTTTC
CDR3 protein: CASSQDPAGGLAGANVLTF

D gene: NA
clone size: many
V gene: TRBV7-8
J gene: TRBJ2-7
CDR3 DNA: TGTGCCAGCAGTCTCGCTAACCGCCACGAGCAGTACTTC
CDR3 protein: CASSLANRHEQYF

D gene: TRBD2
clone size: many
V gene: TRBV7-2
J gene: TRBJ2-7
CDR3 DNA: TGTGCCAGCAGCTTAACTAGCGGGGGTTACGAGCAGTACTTC
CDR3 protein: CASSLTSGGYEQYF

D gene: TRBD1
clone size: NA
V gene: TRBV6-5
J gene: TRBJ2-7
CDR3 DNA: TGTGCCAGCAAGAGGGTCAGGGGGCCAGGCGAGCAGTACTTC
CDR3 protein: CASKRVRGPGEQYF

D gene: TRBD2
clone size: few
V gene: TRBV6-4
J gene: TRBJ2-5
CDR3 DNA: TGTGCCAGCAGTGGGATTAGCGGGAACGCGGGGCTCAAGAAGGCCCAGTACTTC
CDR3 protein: CASSGISGNAGLKKAQYF

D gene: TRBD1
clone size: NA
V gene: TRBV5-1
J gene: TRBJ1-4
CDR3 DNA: TGCGCCAGCAAAGGACAGGGGGGAGCGACTAATGAAAAACTGTTTTTT
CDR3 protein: CASKGQGGATNEKLFF

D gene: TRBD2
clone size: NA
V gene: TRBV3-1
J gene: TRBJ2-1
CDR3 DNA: TGTGCCAGCAGGAGACTAGCGGGGGGGACCTACAATGAGCAGTTCTTC
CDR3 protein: CASRRLAGGTYNEQFF

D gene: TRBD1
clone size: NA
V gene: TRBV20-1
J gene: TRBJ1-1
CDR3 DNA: TGCAGTGCTAGAGATCCCTCAGGGGGAGATGAAGCTTTCTTT
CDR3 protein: CSARDPSGGDEAFF

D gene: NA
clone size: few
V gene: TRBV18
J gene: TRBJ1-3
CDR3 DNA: TGTGCCAGCTCACCAAAGGTCTCCGGAAACACCATATATTTT
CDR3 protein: CASSPKVSGNTIYF

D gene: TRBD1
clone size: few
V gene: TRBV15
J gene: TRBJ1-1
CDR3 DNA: TGTGCCACCAGCAGAGAAGGGACAGGGGGCTGGAACACTGAAGCTTTCTTT
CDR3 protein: CATSREGTGGWNTEAFF

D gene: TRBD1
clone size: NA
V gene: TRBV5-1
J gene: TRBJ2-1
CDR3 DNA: TGCGCCAGCAGATTGACAGGGGGCGGTTTAAATGAGCAGTTCTTC
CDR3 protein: CASRLTGGGLNEQFF

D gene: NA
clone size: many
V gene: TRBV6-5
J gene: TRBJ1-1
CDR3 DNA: TGTGCCAGCAGTACGAGGGGGGACACTGAAGCTTTCTTT
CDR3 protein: CASSTRGDTEAFF

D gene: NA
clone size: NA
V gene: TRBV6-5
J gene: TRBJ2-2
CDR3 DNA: TGTGCCAGCAGTTACGAGAACACCGGGGAGCTGTTTTTT
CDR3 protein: CASSYENTGELFF

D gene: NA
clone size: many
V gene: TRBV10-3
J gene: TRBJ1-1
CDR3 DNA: TGTGCCATCAGTGAGTCGATTCGGGAGGGGCCTGAAGCTTTCTTT
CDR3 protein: CAISESIREGPEAFF

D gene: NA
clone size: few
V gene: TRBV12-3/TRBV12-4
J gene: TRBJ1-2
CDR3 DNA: TGTGCCAGCAGTTTTTTTGGGAGTAGCTACACCTTC
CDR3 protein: CASSFFGSSYTF

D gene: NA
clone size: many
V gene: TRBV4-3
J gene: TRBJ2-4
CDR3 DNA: TGCGCCAGCAGCCACGAAGTCAAAAACATTCAGTACTTC
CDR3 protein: CASSHEVKNIQYF